The 12 T cell receptor beta chains listed next were all sequenced from one sample in a study of neurological immune-mediated disorders. One entry per CDR3 protein, called by TCRdb with MiXCR from the 5' RACE reads. The sample contains 45,000 to 55,000 distinct CDR3 sequences, around 3.1% of which appear only once. The sequenced sample was PBMCs. The receptors derive from a man aged 40-49 years with multiple sclerosis.

This clonotype was recorded at least ten times. The chain carries TRBV10-3 and TRBJ2-5; 8 nucleotides agree with TRBD1. The CDR3 contains 14 residues. V lost 6 bases and J lost 4; bases outside the gene matches: 7. Germline V gives CDR1 ENHRY, CDR2 SYGVKD. The CDR3: CAISAGQVIETQYF. The CDR3 coding sequence is TGTGCCATCAGCGCGGGACAGGTGATAGAGACCCAGTACTTC.

This chain uses TRBV12-5 with TRBJ2-7; D unclear. The CDR3 runs to 16 residues. V dropped 0 bases and J dropped 2 bases, with 14 bases sitting between them. Per the germline V gene, CDR1 is LGHNT and CDR2 is FRNRAP. The CDR3 region is CASGLVTGPYPYEQYF. The CDR3 DNA sequence: TGTGCTAGTGGTTTGGTAACCGGGCCGTACCCCTACGAGCAGTACTTC.

This clonotype was detected ten times or more. The chain employs TRBV12-3 or TRBV12-4 and TRBJ2-7; no clear D. The CDR3 has 15 amino acids. V was trimmed by 2 bases and J by 1 base, leaving 12 bases between them. CDR3: CASSLMGFGSYEQYF. CDR3 sequence (DNA): TGTGCCAGCAGTTTAATGGGGTTTGGGTCCTACGAGCAGTACTTC.

This clonotype has a count of ten or more. The chain has TRBV12-3 or TRBV12-4 and TRBJ1-1; no clear D. V shed 3 bases and J shed 1 base, with 6 bases lying between them. CDR3 size: 13 residues. Here the CDR3 reads CASSFLSNTEAFF. CDR3 nucleotide sequence: TGTGCCAGCAGTTTTCTTTCGAACACTGAAGCTTTCTTT.

The sample holds many counts of this clonotype. The chain employs TRBV2 and TRBJ2-1; D possibly corresponds to TRBD1 (6 bases). The germline gives CDR1 SNHLY, CDR2 FYNNEI. Trimming shortened V by 5 bases and J by 2 bases, and 16 bases separated the two germline ends. The CDR3 is 16 residues long. CDR3 protein: CASSQPGQGPYNEQFF. CDR3 coding DNA: TGTGCCAGCAGTCAGCCGGGACAAGGGCCCTACAATGAGCAGTTCTTC.

In its sample, this clonotype was seen many times. V usage is TRBV3-1 and J usage is TRBJ1-1; 8 nucleotides align to TRBD1. Trimming removed 0 bases from V and 3 bases from J; junction bases left unmatched: 3. This CDR3 region has 15 residues. Germline CDR1 and CDR2: LGHDT and YNNKEL (reference sequence). The DNA of the CDR3 is TGTGCCAGCAGCCAAGACGGGACAGGAGACACTGAAGCTTTCTTT. Amino acids: CASSQDGTGDTEAFF.

This clonotype occurred many times. The chain uses TRBV20-1 and TRBJ2-1; 8 bases line up with TRBD1. This CDR3 region has 14 residues. The ends lost 5 bases at V and 7 bases at J; junction bases unmatched: 10. Germline V gene sequence: CDR1 DFQATT, CDR2 SNEGSKA (reference sequence). The CDR3 region has the DNA TGCAGTGCTTGGACAGGGTGGCGGGCTAATGAGCAGTTCTTC. It specifies CSAWTGWRANEQFF.

This clonotype occurred many times. The chain recombines TRBV15 with TRBJ2-5; D not resolved. The CDR3 is 14 amino acids. Germline loops: CDR1 LNHNV, CDR2 YYDKDF (reference sequence). Deletions cut 0 bases from V and 5 bases from J, with 10 bases between. CDR3 sequence: CATSRDRGWETQYF. CDR3 coding DNA: TGTGCCACCAGCAGAGATCGTGGGTGGGAGACCCAGTACTTC.

This clonotype showed up many times. The rearrangement joins TRBV29-1 to TRBJ1-1; D is unclear. Per the germline V gene, CDR1 is SQVTM and CDR2 is ANQGSEA. The CDR3 is 13 residues long. Trimming shortened V by 0 bases and J by 1 base, and 6 bases separated the two germline ends. The CDR3 nucleotides are TGCAGCGTTGAAGAGGGGAGGAACACTGAAGCTTTCTTT. It encodes CSVEEGRNTEAFF.

V usage is TRBV3-1 and J usage is TRBJ1-5; 11 nucleotides align to TRBD1. The germline CDR1 and CDR2 sequences are LGHDT and YNNKEL (reference sequence). CDR3 length: 15 residues. Trimming cost V 4 bases and J 9 bases; bases outside gene matches: 8. The CDR3 is CASSRAGTGGLPQHF. The CDR3 nucleotides read TGTGCCAGCAGCCGCGCCGGGACAGGGGGACTGCCCCAGCATTTT.

This clonotype showed up many times. The V gene is TRBV12-3 or TRBV12-4, the J gene TRBJ1-3; D remains unclear. The V gene lost 7 bases and the J gene lost 5 bases, with 18 bases spanning the gap. The CDR3 runs 15 residues. This CDR3 is CASMTRSQRRNTIYF. CDR3 nucleotide sequence: TGTGCCAGCATGACCCGGAGCCAGAGACGAAACACCATATATTTT.

The gene calls are TRBV29-1 and TRBJ1-1; D remains ambiguous. From germline, CDR1 is SQVTM and CDR2 ANQGSEA. Trimming left V 6 bases short and J 3 bases short, with 11 bases between. The CDR3 runs to 12 residues. CDR3 protein: CSVLRRDTEAFF. In DNA form, the CDR3 reads TGCAGCGTCTTGAGAAGGGACACTGAAGCTTTCTTT. Looking up the rest from reference TRBV29-1 and TRBJ1-1 gives the full variable domain: SAVISQKPSRDICQRGTSLTIQCQVDSQVTMMFWYRQQPGQSLTLIATANQGSEATYESGFVIDKFPISRPNLTFSTLTVSNMSPEDSSIYLCSVLRRDTEAFFGQGTRLTVV.